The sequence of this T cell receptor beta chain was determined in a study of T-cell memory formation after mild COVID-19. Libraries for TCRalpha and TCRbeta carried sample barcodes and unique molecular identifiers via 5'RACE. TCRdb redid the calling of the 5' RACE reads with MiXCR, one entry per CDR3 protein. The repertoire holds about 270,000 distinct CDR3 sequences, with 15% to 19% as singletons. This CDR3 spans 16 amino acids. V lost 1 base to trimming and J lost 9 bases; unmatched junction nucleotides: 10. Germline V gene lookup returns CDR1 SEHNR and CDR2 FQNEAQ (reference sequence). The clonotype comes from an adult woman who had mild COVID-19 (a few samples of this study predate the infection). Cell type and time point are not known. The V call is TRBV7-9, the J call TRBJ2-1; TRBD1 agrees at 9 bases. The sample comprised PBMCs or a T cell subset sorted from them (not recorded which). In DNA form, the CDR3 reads TGTGCCAGCAGCTTAGACCGGACAGGGGTAGCATCTGAGCAGTTCTTC. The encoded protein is CASSLDRTGVASEQFF.